The T cell receptor beta chain under discussion was sequenced for a study of T cells in Graves' hyperthyroidism and ophthalmopathy. Germline assignment: CDR1 ENHRY and CDR2 SYGVKD. V was trimmed by 8 bases and J by 4 bases, leaving 17 bases between them. The CDR3 is 14 amino acids. RNA transcripts provided the source from which TCR beta CDR3 regions were amplified. The primer set for the first-round RT-PCR of the TCR CDR3 was HTBI. TCRdb processed the multiplex PCR reads anew with MiXCR; each CDR3 protein has one entry. The sample lists hundreds of thousands of distinct CDR3 sequences; approximately 14% were seen once. In this sample, this clonotype turned up many times.

V and J are TRBV10-3 and TRBJ2-5; a possible D gene is TRBD1 (6 bases). The material sequenced was blood. The source of this sequence is a woman younger than 30 with Graves' hyperthyroidism. The CDR3 is CAIGSSVQGETQYF. The CDR3 nucleotides read TGTGCCATCGGGTCGTCCGTACAGGGAGAGACCCAGTACTTC.